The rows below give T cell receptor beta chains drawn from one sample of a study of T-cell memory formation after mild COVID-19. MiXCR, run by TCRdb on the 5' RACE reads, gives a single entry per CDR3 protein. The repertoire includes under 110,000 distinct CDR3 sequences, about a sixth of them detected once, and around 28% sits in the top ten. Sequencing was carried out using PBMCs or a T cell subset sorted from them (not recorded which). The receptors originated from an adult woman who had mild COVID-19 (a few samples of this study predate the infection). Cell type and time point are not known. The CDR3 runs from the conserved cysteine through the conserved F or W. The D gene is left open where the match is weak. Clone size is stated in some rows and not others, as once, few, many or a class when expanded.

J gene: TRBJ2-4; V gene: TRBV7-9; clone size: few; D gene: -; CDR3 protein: CASSLAVRAKNIQYF; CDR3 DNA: TGTGCCAGCAGCCTGGCGGTTAGGGCCAAAAACATTCAGTACTTC
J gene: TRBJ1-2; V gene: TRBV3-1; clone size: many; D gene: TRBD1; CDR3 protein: CASSSGQGDNYGYTF; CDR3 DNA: TGTGCCAGCTCATCAGGACAGGGGGATAACTATGGCTACACCTTC
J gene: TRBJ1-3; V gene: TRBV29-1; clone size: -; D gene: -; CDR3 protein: CSVGSFSGNTIYF; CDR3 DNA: TGCAGCGTTGGTTCATTCTCTGGAAACACCATATATTTT
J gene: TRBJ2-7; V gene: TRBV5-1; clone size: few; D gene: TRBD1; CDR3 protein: CASSLETGLYEQYF; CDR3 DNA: TGCGCCAGCAGCTTGGAGACAGGGCTCTACGAGCAGTACTTC
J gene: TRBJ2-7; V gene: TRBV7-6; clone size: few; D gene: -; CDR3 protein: CASSLSALGGRPYEQYF; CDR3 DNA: TGTGCCAGCAGCTTATCGGCCTTAGGAGGGAGGCCCTACGAGCAGTACTTC
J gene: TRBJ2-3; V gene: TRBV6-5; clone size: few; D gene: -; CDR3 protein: CASSFRGPTFSDTQYF; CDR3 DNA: TGTGCCAGCAGTTTCCGAGGACCTACATTCTCAGATACGCAGTATTTT
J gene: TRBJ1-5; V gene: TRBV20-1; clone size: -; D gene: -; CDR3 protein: CSAREETSSNQPQHF; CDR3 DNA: TGCAGTGCTAGGGAAGAGACTTCTAGCAATCAGCCCCAGCATTTT
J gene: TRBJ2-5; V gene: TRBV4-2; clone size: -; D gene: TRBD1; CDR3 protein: CASQPGGEETQYF; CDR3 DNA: TGTGCCAGCCAGCCAGGGGGTGAAGAGACCCAGTACTTC
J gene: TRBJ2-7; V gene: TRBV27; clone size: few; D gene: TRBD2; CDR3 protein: CASSLAGTSLTYEQYF; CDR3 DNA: TGTGCCAGCAGTCTCGCCGGGACTAGCCTGACCTACGAGCAGTACTTC
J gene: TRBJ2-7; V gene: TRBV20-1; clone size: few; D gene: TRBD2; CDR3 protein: CSARDAMASGIRVSDEQYF; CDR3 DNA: TGCAGTGCTAGAGATGCCATGGCTAGCGGGATAAGAGTCTCGGACGAGCAGTACTTC
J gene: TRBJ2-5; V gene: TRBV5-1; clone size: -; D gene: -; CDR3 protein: CASSLETGPGGETQYF; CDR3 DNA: TGCGCCAGCAGCTTGGAAACCGGGCCTGGAGGAGAGACCCAGTACTTC
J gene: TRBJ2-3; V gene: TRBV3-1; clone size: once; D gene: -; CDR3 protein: CASSQVFSGTDTQYF; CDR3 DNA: TGTGCCAGCAGCCAAGTATTTTCGGGAACAGATACGCAGTATTTT
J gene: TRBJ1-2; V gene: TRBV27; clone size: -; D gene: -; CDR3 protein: CASSRDNNYGYTF; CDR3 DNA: TGTGCCAGCAGCCGGGACAACAACTATGGCTACACCTTC
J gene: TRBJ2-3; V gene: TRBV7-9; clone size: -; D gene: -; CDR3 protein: CASSPRAGRSTDTQYF; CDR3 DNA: TGTGCCAGCAGCCCTAGAGCGGGCCGGTCCACAGATACGCAGTATTTT
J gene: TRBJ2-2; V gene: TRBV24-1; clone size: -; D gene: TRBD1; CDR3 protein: CATSDLRRQGAGTGELFF; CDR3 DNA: TGTGCCACCAGTGATTTGCGTCGACAGGGGGCCGGCACCGGGGAGCTGTTTTTT
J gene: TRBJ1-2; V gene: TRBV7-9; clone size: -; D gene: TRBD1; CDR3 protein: CASSLGPGGIADGYTF; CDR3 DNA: TGTGCCAGCAGCTTAGGACCAGGGGGGATAGCGGATGGCTACACCTTC
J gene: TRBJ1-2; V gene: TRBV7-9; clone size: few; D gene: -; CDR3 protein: CASSFQASNYGYTF; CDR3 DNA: TGTGCCAGCAGCTTTCAGGCGAGTAACTATGGCTACACCTTC
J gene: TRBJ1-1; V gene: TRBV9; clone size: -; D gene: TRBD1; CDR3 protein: CASSVTGWAEAFF; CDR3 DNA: TGTGCCAGCAGCGTGACAGGGTGGGCTGAAGCTTTCTTT
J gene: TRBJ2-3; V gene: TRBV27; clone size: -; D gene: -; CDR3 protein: CASSDSTDTQYF; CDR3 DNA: TGTGCCAGCAGTGACAGCACAGATACGCAGTATTTT
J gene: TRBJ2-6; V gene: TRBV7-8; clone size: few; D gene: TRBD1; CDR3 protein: CASSLGTGRAGANVLTF; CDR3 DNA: TGTGCCAGCAGCCTAGGGACAGGGCGAGCCGGGGCCAACGTCCTGACTTTC
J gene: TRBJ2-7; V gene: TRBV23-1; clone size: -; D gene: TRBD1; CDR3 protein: CASSPPGQGGYEQYF; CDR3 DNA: TGCGCCAGCAGTCCACCGGGACAGGGGGGATACGAGCAGTACTTC
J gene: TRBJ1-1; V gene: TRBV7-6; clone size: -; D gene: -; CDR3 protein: CASSQSGTVRTEAFF; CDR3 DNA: TGTGCCAGCAGTCAAAGCGGGACGGTGAGGACTGAAGCTTTCTTT
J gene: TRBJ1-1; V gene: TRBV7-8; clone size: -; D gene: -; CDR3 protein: CASSPYYRVGGYHTEAFF; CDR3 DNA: TGTGCCAGCAGCCCATACTACAGGGTGGGGGGTTACCACACTGAAGCTTTCTTT
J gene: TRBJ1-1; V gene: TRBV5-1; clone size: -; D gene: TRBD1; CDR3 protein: CASSLAQGARSEAFF; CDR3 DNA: TGCGCCAGCAGCCTCGCACAGGGGGCGAGGAGTGAAGCTTTCTTT
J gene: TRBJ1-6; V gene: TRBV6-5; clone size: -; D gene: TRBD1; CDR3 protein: CASSYGQGTGARSPLHF; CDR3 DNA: TGTGCCAGCAGTTACGGACAGGGAACAGGGGCCCGCTCACCCCTCCACTTT
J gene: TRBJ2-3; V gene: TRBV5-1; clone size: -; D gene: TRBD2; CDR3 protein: CASHRAGGFGTDTQYF; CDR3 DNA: TGCGCCAGCCACCGAGCGGGAGGATTCGGCACAGATACGCAGTATTTT
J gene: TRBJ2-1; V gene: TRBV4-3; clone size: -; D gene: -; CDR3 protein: CASSQVMGYNEQFF; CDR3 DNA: TGCGCCAGCAGCCAAGTGATGGGGTACAATGAGCAGTTCTTC
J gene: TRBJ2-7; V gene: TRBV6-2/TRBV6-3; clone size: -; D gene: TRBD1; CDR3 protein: CASSRSTGATYEQYF; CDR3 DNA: TGTGCCAGCAGTCGCTCGACAGGGGCCACTTACGAGCAGTACTTC
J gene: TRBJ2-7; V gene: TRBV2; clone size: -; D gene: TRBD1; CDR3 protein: CASSEKQGRREQYF; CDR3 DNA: TGTGCCAGCAGTGAAAAACAGGGGCGTCGCGAGCAGTACTTC
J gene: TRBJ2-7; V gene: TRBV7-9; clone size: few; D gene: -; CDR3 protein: CASSLGAGSYEQYF; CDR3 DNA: TGTGCCAGCAGCTTGGGGGCGGGGTCCTACGAGCAGTACTTC
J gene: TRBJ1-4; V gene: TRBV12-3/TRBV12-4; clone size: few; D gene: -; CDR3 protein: CASSLRVAGGAGKLFF; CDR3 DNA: TGTGCCAGCAGTTTAAGAGTCGCCGGGGGGGCGGGAAAACTGTTTTTT
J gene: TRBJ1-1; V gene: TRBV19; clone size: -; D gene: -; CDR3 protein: CASSHSSGTEAFF; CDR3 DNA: TGTGCCAGTAGTCATAGTTCGGGGACTGAAGCTTTCTTT
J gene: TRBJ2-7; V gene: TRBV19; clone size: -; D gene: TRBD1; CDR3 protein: CASSMVQGGPSEQYF; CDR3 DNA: TGTGCCAGTAGTATGGTACAGGGGGGCCCCTCCGAGCAGTACTTC
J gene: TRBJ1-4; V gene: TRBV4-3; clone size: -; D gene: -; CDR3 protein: CASKEAGRNTNEKLFF; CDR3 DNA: TGCGCCAGTAAAGAGGCAGGGAGAAACACCAATGAAAAACTGTTTTTT
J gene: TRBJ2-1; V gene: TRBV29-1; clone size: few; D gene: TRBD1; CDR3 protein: CSVPDRGDNEQFF; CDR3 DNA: TGCAGCGTTCCGGACAGGGGCGACAATGAGCAGTTCTTC
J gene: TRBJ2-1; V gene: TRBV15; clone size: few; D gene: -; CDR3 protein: CATSRVADGPRNEQFF; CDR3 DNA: TGTGCCACCAGCAGAGTCGCGGACGGTCCACGTAATGAGCAGTTCTTC
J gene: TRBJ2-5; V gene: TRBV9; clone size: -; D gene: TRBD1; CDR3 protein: CASSGRDSKETQYF; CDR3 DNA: TGTGCCAGCAGCGGTCGGGACAGCAAAGAGACCCAGTACTTC
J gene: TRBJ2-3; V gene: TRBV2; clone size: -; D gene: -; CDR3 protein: CASERTPKIDTQYF; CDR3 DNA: TGTGCCAGCGAGCGGACCCCTAAGATTGATACGCAGTATTTT
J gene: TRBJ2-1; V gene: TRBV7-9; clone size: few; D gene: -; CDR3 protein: CASSLEFGGNYNEQFF; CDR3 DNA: TGTGCCAGCAGCTTAGAATTTGGCGGGAATTACAATGAGCAGTTCTTC
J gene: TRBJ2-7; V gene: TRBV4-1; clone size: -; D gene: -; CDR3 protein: CASSQEYSSDEKYF; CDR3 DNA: TGCGCCAGCAGCCAAGAGTACAGTTCGGATGAGAAGTACTTC
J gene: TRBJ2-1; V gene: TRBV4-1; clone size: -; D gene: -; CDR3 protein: CASSQVEGAYNEQFF; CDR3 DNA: TGCGCCAGCAGCCAAGTTGAGGGGGCCTACAATGAGCAGTTCTTC
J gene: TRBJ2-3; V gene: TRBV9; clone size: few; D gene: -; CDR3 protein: CASSVVLADTQYF; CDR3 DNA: TGTGCCAGCAGCGTAGTTCTGGCAGATACGCAGTATTTT
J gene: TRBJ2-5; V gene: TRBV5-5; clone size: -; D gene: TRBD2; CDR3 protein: CASSLTRTSGSGKTQYF; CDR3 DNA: TGTGCCAGCAGCCTGACCAGGACTAGCGGGTCTGGGAAGACCCAGTACTTC
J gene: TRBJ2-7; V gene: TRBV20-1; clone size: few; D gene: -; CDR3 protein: CSATLRQRGTLSYEQYF; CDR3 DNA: TGCAGTGCTACCCTCCGGCAGCGTGGGACTCTATCCTACGAGCAGTACTTC